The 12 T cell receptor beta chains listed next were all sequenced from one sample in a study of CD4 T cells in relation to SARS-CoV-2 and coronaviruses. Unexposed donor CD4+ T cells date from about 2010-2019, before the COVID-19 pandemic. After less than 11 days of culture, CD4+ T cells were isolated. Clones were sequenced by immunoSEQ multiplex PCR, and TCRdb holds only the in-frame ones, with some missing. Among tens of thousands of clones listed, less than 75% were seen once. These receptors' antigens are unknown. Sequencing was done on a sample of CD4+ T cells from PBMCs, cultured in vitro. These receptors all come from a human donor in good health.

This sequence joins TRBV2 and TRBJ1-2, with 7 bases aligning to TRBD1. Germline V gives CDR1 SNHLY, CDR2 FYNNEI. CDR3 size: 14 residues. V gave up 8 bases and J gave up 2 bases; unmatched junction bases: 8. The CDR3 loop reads CASQRDRVNYGYTF. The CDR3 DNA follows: TGTGCCAGCCAGAGGGACAGAGTCAACTATGGCTACACCTTC.

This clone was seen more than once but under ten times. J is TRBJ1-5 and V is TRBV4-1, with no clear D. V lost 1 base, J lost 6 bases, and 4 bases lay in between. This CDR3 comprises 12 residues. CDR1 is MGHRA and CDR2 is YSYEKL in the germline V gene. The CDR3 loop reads CASSQVGQPQHF. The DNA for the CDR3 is TGCGCCAGCAGCCAAGTGGGTCAGCCCCAGCATTTT.

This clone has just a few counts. This CDR3 is CASSLGSTDTQYF. The CDR3 nucleotides are TGCGCCAGTTCATTGGGGAGCACAGATACGCAGTATTTT. The chain combines TRBV10-1 with TRBJ2-3; no reliable D call. The ends were cut back, 9 bases at V and 0 bases at J, with 10 bases in the middle. CDR3 size: 13 residues. The V gene's germline CDR1 is WNHNN and CDR2 SYGVQD (reference sequence).

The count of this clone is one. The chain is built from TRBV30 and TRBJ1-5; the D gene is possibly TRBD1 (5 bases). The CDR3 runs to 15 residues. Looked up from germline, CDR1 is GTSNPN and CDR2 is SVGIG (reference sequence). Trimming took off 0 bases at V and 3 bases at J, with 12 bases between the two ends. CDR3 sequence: CAWSVSFGANQPQHF. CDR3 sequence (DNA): TGTGCCTGGAGTGTATCTTTCGGGGCCAATCAGCCCCAGCATTTT.

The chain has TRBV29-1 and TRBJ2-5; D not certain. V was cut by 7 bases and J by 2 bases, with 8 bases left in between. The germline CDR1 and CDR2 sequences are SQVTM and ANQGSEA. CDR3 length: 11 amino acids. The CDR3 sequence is CSAGPQETQYF. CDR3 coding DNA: TGCAGCGCTGGGCCTCAAGAGACCCAGTACTTC.

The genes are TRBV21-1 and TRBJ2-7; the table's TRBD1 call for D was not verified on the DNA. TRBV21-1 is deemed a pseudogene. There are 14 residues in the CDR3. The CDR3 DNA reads TGTGCCAGCAGCAATAGGAGCAGGGCTGACGAGCAGTACTTC. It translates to CASSNRSRADEQYF.

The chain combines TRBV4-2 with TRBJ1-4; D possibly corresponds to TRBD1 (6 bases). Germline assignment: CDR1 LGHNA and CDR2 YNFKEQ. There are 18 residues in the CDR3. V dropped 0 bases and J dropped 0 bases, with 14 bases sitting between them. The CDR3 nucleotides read TGTGCCAGCAGCCAAGAACTACAGGGATTGTCAACTAATGAAAAACTGTTTTTT. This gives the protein CASSQELQGLSTNEKLFF.

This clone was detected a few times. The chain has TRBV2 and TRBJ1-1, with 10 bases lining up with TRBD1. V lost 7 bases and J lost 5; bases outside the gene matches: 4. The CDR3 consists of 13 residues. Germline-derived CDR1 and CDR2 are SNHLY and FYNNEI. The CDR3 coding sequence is TGTGCCAGCATCCGGGACAGGGGAACTGAAGCTTTCTTT. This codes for CASIRDRGTEAFF.

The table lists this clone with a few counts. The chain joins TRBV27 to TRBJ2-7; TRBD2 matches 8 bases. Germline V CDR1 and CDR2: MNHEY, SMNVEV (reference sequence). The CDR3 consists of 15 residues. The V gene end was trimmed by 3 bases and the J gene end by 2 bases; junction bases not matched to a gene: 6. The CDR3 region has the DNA TGTGCCAGCAGTTTGCACGGACTAGCTCCCTACGAGCAGTACTTC. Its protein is CASSLHGLAPYEQYF.

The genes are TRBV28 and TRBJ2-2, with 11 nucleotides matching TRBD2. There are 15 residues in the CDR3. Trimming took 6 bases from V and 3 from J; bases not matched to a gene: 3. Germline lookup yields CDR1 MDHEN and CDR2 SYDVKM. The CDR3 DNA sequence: TGTGCCAGCAGCATAGCGGGGGGGTACACCGGGGAGCTGTTTTTT. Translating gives CASSIAGGYTGELFF.

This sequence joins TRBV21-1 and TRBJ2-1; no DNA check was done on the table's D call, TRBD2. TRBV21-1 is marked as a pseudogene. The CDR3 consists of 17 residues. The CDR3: CASSTLSPGLGYNEQFF. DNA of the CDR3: TGTGCCAGCAGCACCCTATCACCGGGACTGGGATACAATGAGCAGTTCTTC.

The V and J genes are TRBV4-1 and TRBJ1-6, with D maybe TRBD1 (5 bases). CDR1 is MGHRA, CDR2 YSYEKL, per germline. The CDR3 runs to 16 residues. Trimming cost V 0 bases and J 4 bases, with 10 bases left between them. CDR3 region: CASSQEDKGYNSPLHF. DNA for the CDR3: TGCGCCAGCAGCCAAGAAGATAAGGGGTATAATTCACCCCTCCACTTT.